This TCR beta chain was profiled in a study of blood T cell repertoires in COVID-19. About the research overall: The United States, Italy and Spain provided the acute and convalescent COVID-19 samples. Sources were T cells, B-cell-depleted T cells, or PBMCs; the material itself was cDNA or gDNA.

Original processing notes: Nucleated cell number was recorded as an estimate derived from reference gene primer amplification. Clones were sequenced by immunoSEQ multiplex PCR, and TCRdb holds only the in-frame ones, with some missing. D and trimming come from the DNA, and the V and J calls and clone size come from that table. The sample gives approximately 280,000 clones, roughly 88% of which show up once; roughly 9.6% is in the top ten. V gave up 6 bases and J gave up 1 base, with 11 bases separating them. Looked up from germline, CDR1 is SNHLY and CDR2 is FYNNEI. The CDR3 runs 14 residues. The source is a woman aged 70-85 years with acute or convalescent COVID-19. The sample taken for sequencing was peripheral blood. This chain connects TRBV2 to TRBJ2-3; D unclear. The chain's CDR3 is CASRETPGTDTQYF. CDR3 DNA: TGTGCCAGCAGGGAGACTCCTGGCACAGATACGCAGTATTTT.